The 2 T cell receptor beta chains below come from one sample, sequenced in a study of Tregs in tolerant kidney transplant recipients. Sequenced by immunoSEQ multiplex PCR; TCRdb stores in-frame clones only, minus some. Among approximately 75,000 clones listed, about 91% were seen once. Sequences were derived from Tregs from blood, sampled before the transplant. The source of these receptors is a human donor who received a combined kidney and bone marrow transplant.

The chain carries TRBV5-1 and TRBJ2-1; D not certain. The CDR3 consists of 13 residues. CDR1 is SGHRS, CDR2 YFSETQ, per germline. V lost 3 bases to trimming and J lost 4 bases, with 8 bases between them. The CDR3 region is CASSSAGYNEQFF. CDR3 sequence (DNA): TGCGCCAGCAGCTCCGCCGGTTACAATGAGCAGTTCTTC.

This chain joins TRBV5-5 and TRBJ2-1; TRBD2 aligns across 12 bases. CDR1 SGHKS and CDR2 YYEKEE come from the germline V gene (reference sequence). This CDR3 region has 18 residues. J gave up 0 bases and V 0 bases, and 4 bases lay outside the gene matches. This CDR3 is CASSLDRTSGTSYNEQFF. In DNA, the CDR3 is TGTGCCAGCAGCTTGGACAGGACTAGCGGGACCTCCTACAATGAGCAGTTCTTC.